The rows below give T cell receptor beta chains drawn from one sample of a study of blood T cell repertoires in COVID-19. The repertoire was sequenced with immunoSEQ multiplex PCR; TCRdb's copy has only in-frame clones and lacks some. This table has 70,000 or so clones, around 90% appearing once. Sequencing used peripheral blood. Receptors were obtained from a human donor in a cohort sampled during active COVID-19. The CDR3 runs from the conserved cysteine through the conserved F or W. Fields, in order: CDR3 length, clone size, V gene, CDR3 protein. Only some rows state a clone size, as once, few, many or a class for expanded clones.

16	once	TRBV19	CASSPSVTGSNSPLHF
13	.	TRBV7-8	CASSLWADTEAFF
18	.	TRBV7-7	CASSLGPSGSWSTDTQYF
16	.	TRBV11-2	CASSLEAQLNNEKLFF
15	once	TRBV5-1	CASSLEPGFGETQYF
16	.	TRBV5-1	CASSAGTWVLRTEQFF
12	.	TRBV2	CASSLPNYGYTF
15	.	TRBV5-1	CASSIPGGLGREQYF
16	.	TRBV10-1	CASSESRTGGEETQYF
14	.	TRBV2	CASSEGGGAFGYTF
15	.	TRBV5-1	CASSLVGGRGYGYTF
15	.	TRBV6-1	CASSEDLAGADEQFF
14	once	TRBV5-1	CASSPNAGGEKLFF
15	.	TRBV15	CATSRLAGVYNEQFF